These 30 T cell receptor beta chains were sequenced from one sample in a study of human T cells and chemical hapten exposure. Using its own MiXCR run on the RACE reads, TCRdb lists one record per CDR3 protein. Of 35,000 to 45,000 distinct CDR3 sequences in the sample, 8.5% to 10% are singletons; the top ten hold roughly 15%. Time point denoted: patch test 2, 6 weeks after DPC sensitization. Treatment indicated: therapeutic diphenylcyclopropenone sensitization with weekly scalp DPC. The sample consisted of whole blood, taken in connection with sensitization to the hapten diphenylcyclopropenone (DPC). The receptors derive from a middle-aged woman with alopecia areata. Some clones in this sample may be carry-over from other donors' samples.

This clonotype appeared a few times. Given a much more abundant clone one base away, this may be a read error. The chain couples TRBV18 to TRBJ1-6; D possibly corresponds to TRBD1 (5 bases). CDR1 is KGHSH and CDR2 is LQKENI in the germline V gene. There are 15 residues in the CDR3. CDR3: CTSSPEGTANSPLHF. The DNA for the CDR3 is TGTACCAGCTCACCAGAAGGGACTGCAAATTCACCCCTCCACTTT.

This clonotype was seen at least ten times. The V gene is TRBV5-1, the J gene TRBJ1-6; maybe TRBD1 (5 bases). CDR1 is SGHRS and CDR2 is YFSETQ in the germline V gene. The CDR3 consists of 15 residues. Trimming pared 0 bases from V and 7 bases from J, leaving 11 bases between. CDR3 nucleotides: TGCGCCAGCAGCTTGGGTCAGGGTCGCAATTCACCCCTCCACTTT. The encoded protein is CASSLGQGRNSPLHF. The full variable domain, in which reference TRBV5-1 and TRBJ1-6 provide the parts outside the CDR3, is KAGVTQTPRYLIKTRGQQVTLSCSPISGHRSVSWYQQTPGQGLQFLFEYFSETQRNKGNFPGRFSGRQFSNSRSEMNVSTLELGDSALYLCASSLGQGRNSPLHFGNGTRLTVT.

This clonotype was seen repeatedly, ten times or more. CDR3 sequence reads: CASSYLDIKDDGYTF. The CDR3 DNA reads TGTGCCAGCAGTTACCTGGACATTAAAGACGATGGCTACACCTTC. The chain is built from TRBV6-6 and TRBJ1-2, with D possibly being TRBD1 (5 bases). Trimming took 2 bases from V and 6 from J, leaving 16 bases between them. The CDR3 contains 15 residues. Germline V gene lookup returns CDR1 MNHNY and CDR2 SVGAGI (reference sequence).

Many counts were recorded for this clonotype. The genes are TRBV4-1 and TRBJ1-5, with D possibly being TRBD1 (6 bases). Trimming removed 0 bases from V and 1 base from J, with 10 bases in between. Germline V gene lookup returns CDR1 MGHRA and CDR2 YSYEKL. The CDR3 sequence is 16 residues long. CDR3 in amino acids: CASSQEGGASNQPQHF. CDR3 in DNA: TGCGCCAGCAGCCAAGAAGGGGGGGCGAGCAATCAGCCCCAGCATTTT.

The table lists this clonotype with many counts. The rearrangement links TRBV25-1 to TRBJ2-7; D remains ambiguous. There are 15 residues in the CDR3. V was cut by 1 base and J by 0 bases, with 10 bases left in between. Germline V CDR1 and CDR2: MGHDK, SYGVNS. In DNA form, the CDR3 reads TGTGCCAGCAGTGAATCTGGTTCCGCCTCCTACGAGCAGTACTTC. Its protein product is CASSESGSASYEQYF.

This clonotype came up many times. The genes are TRBV30 and TRBJ2-5; the D is unclear. The V end lost 2 bases, the J end lost 4 bases, and 14 bases lay between the germline ends. The CDR3 totals 14 residues. Per germline, CDR1 GTSNPN and CDR2 SVGIG (reference sequence). Here the CDR3 DNA reads TGTGCCTGGAGTCCAAACTCTCCCGGAGAGACCCAGTACTTC. Its translation is CAWSPNSPGETQYF.

This clonotype came up many times. The rearrangement uses TRBV25-1 and TRBJ2-1, with 7 bases identical to TRBD1. CDR3 length: 14 residues. The trim removed 6 bases at V and 4 bases at J, leaving 6 bases unmatched. CDR1 and CDR2 (germline): MGHDK, SYGVNS. The CDR3 DNA sequence: TGTGCCAGCAGCGGAGACAGGGCATACAATGAGCAGTTCTTC. Translated: CASSGDRAYNEQFF.

This clonotype was seen a few times. The rearrangement uses TRBV25-1 and TRBJ2-7, with D possibly being TRBD1 or TRBD2 (5 bases each). CDR1 is MGHDK and CDR2 is SYGVNS in the germline V gene. V was shortened by 2 bases and J by 1 base, with 15 bases between the two germline ends. This CDR3 contains 16 residues. CDR3 nucleotides: TGTGCCAGCAGTGAAGGGGCAGGGAGTGGTTCCTACGAGCAGTACTTC. Amino acids: CASSEGAGSGSYEQYF.

This clonotype was recorded at least ten times. The V and J genes are TRBV14 and TRBJ2-7, with no clear D. The germline gives CDR1 SGHDN, CDR2 FVKESK. V shed 0 bases and J shed 4 bases, with 7 bases lying between them. The CDR3 is made up of 13 amino acids. CDR3 DNA sequence: TGTGCCAGCAGCCAAGAGACGGATTACGAGCAGTACTTC. This gives the protein CASSQETDYEQYF.

This clonotype turned up a few times. This chain uses TRBV30 with TRBJ1-1, with TRBD1 matching 9 bases. The germline V gene has CDR1 GTSNPN and CDR2 SVGIG (reference sequence). CDR3 length: 15 residues. J gave up 5 bases and V 5 bases, and 12 bases lay outside the gene matches. The CDR3 sequence is CAWDRAGTGRTEAFF. CDR3 bases: TGTGCCTGGGACCGCGCCGGGACAGGGAGGACTGAAGCTTTCTTT.

The table lists this clonotype with many counts. V usage is TRBV5-1 and J usage is TRBJ2-3; TRBD1 matches 8 bases. The germline gives CDR1 SGHRS, CDR2 YFSETQ. The CDR3 loop spans 15 amino acids. J lost 4 bases, V lost 3 bases, and 7 bases had no gene match. CDR3 bases: TGCGCCAGCAGCTCTGACAGGGGTATCGCAGATACGCAGTATTTT. This codes for CASSSDRGIADTQYF. Using reference TRBV5-1 and TRBJ2-3 for the parts outside the CDR3, the full variable domain is KAGVTQTPRYLIKTRGQQVTLSCSPISGHRSVSWYQQTPGQGLQFLFEYFSETQRNKGNFPGRFSGRQFSNSRSEMNVSTLELGDSALYLCASSSDRGIADTQYFGPGTRLTVL.

This clonotype was counted many times. The rearrangement joins TRBV4-1 to TRBJ1-1, with D possibly matching TRBD1 (5 bases). Germline V lookup: CDR1 MGHRA, CDR2 YSYEKL. There are 14 residues in the CDR3. V lost 0 bases to trimming and J lost 4 bases, with 9 bases between them. For the CDR3, the DNA is TGCGCCAGCAGCCAAGAGCCCGGGGGCACTGAAGCTTTCTTT. Translated: CASSQEPGGTEAFF.

This clonotype was recorded at least ten times. The CDR3, as DNA: TGCGCCAGCAGCTCGGACAGGGTTGCCTATGGCTACACCTTC. Translation: CASSSDRVAYGYTF. V usage is TRBV5-1 and J usage is TRBJ1-2, with 8 bases fitting TRBD1. V lost 3 bases and J lost 4; bases outside the gene matches: 5. Germline V lookup: CDR1 SGHRS, CDR2 YFSETQ. The CDR3 runs to 14 residues.

This chain joins TRBV29-1 and TRBJ1-3; D is unclear. V lost 4 bases and J lost 0, with 7 bases in between. CDR1 is SQVTM, CDR2 ANQGSEA, per germline. The CDR3 contains 13 residues. CDR3 protein: CSVGTDSGNTIYF. CDR3 DNA sequence: TGCAGCGTTGGAACAGACTCTGGAAACACCATATATTTT.

This clonotype was observed at least ten times. The chain employs TRBV4-1 and TRBJ1-4, with 9 bases aligning to TRBD1. Trimming removed 4 bases from V and 0 bases from J; junction bases left unmatched: 9. Germline lookup yields CDR1 MGHRA and CDR2 YSYEKL. The CDR3 covers 18 residues. CDR3 in amino acids: CASSPGQGMRTTNEKLFF. CDR3 nucleotides: TGCGCCAGCAGCCCTGGACAGGGGATGAGGACAACTAATGAAAAACTGTTTTTT.

The CDR3 reads CSVGQSYGVNTGELFF. The CDR3 nucleotides read TGCAGCGTGGGACAGAGCTATGGGGTGAACACCGGGGAGCTGTTTTTT. The chain links TRBV29-1 to TRBJ2-2, with 7 bases that match TRBD1. CDR3 size: 16 residues. Per the germline V gene, CDR1 is SQVTM and CDR2 is ANQGSEA. V shed 6 bases and J 1 base; nucleotides not matched to a gene: 11.

This clonotype was seen a few times. The chain recombines TRBV4-2 with TRBJ2-3; TRBD2 aligns across 8 bases. Trimming removed 1 base from V and 2 bases from J; junction bases left unmatched: 5. This CDR3 is 16 amino acids long. Germline CDR1 reads LGHNA; CDR2 reads YNFKEQ. In DNA form, the CDR3 reads TGTGCCAGCAGCCAAGCACGGGGGGGAGACACAGATACGCAGTATTTT. Protein sequence: CASSQARGGDTDTQYF.

The genes are TRBV6-1 and TRBJ2-1, with 10 bases lining up with TRBD2. Germline-derived CDR1 and CDR2 are MNHNS and SASEGT. The CDR3 loop spans 15 amino acids. Trimming took 4 bases from V and 4 from J; bases not matched to a gene: 4. CDR3 amino acids: CASSVRSGGYNEQFF. DNA of the CDR3: TGTGCCAGCAGTGTTCGTAGCGGGGGGTACAATGAGCAGTTCTTC.

This clonotype was seen repeatedly, ten times or more. V usage is TRBV4-1 and J usage is TRBJ1-2; tentative D call: TRBD1 (5 bases). The CDR3 loop spans 16 amino acids. Germline V gene sequence: CDR1 MGHRA, CDR2 YSYEKL. V lost 4 bases and J 4 bases, leaving 19 bases between the germline ends. CDR3 sequence: CASSLDSLNLAYGYTF. CDR3 coding DNA: TGCGCCAGCAGCCTAGACAGCCTTAACCTCGCCTATGGCTACACCTTC.

The chain recombines TRBV28 with TRBJ1-1; possible D gene TRBD1, 6 bases. The CDR3 has 13 amino acids. Trimming took off 6 bases at V and 5 bases at J, with 13 bases between the two ends. Germline-derived CDR1 and CDR2 are MDHEN and SYDVKM. Here the CDR3 reads CASRFQGRTEAFF. The CDR3 region has the DNA TGTGCCAGCAGGTTCCAGGGGAGGACTGAAGCTTTCTTT.

This clonotype was found many times. CDR3 amino acids: CASSSRGGGTYEQYF. CDR3 bases: TGTGCCAGCAGCTCTCGGGGCGGGGGGACCTACGAGCAGTACTTC. The chain combines TRBV12-3 or TRBV12-4 with TRBJ2-7; 8 positions match TRBD2. The CDR3 contains 15 residues. V lost 6 bases and J lost 2; bases outside the gene matches: 9.

In this sample, this clonotype turned up many times. J is TRBJ2-1 and V is TRBV7-6; 8 positions match TRBD1. Germline lookup yields CDR1 SGHVS and CDR2 FNYEAQ. With 1 base clipped from V and 4 bases from J, the junction kept 0 bases outside the gene matches. The CDR3 spans 14 residues. In nucleotides, the CDR3 is TGTGCCAGCAGCTTAGGACAGGGGTACAATGAGCAGTTCTTC. Its translation: CASSLGQGYNEQFF.

This clonotype was seen ten or more times. V gene TRBV18 combines with J gene TRBJ1-1; D gene uncertain. CDR3 length equals 14 residues. V was cut by 3 bases and J by 1 base, with 9 bases left in between. Germline assignment: CDR1 KGHSH and CDR2 LQKENI. CDR3 protein: CASSPTSGNTEAFF. The CDR3 DNA is TGTGCCAGCTCACCTACCTCGGGGAACACTGAAGCTTTCTTT. The entire variable domain, with the rest obtained from reference TRBV18 and TRBJ1-1, is as follows: NAGVMQNPRHLVRRRGQEARLRCSPMKGHSHVYWYRQLPEEGLKFMVYLQKENIIDESGMPKERFSAEFPKEGPSILRIQQVVRGDSAAYFCASSPTSGNTEAFFGQGTRLTVV.

There are many counts of this clonotype. This chain links TRBV3-1 with TRBJ1-1; the D is unclear. The CDR3 runs to 13 residues. Germline CDR1 is LGHDT and CDR2 is YNNKEL (reference sequence). V dropped 0 bases and J dropped 11 bases, with 13 bases sitting between them. CDR3 region: CASSQDRTRRAFF. CDR3 bases: TGTGCCAGCAGCCAAGACCGGACCCGGCGCGCTTTCTTT.

This clonotype was detected ten times or more. The chain carries TRBV7-6 and TRBJ2-5; no firm D call. V shed 5 bases and J shed 9 bases, with 16 bases lying between them. From germline, CDR1 is SGHVS and CDR2 FNYEAQ. The CDR3 spans 13 residues. This chain's CDR3 is CASSLSSLSAQYF. The CDR3 DNA reads as TGTGCCAGCAGCCTAAGCAGTTTGTCGGCCCAGTACTTC.

This clonotype was detected ten times or more. The V call is TRBV21-1, the J call TRBJ1-5; the D call of TRBD1 is as the table states it, not checked on the DNA. TRBV21-1 is a recognized pseudogene. The CDR3 contains 19 residues. In DNA, the CDR3 is TGTGCCAGCAGCAAAGATTTCCAAAGACAGGGGGCATGCAATCAGCCCCAGCATTTT. It is translated as CASSKDFQRQGACNQPQHF.

This clonotype came up many times. V and J are TRBV29-1 and TRBJ2-5; D unresolved. Germline CDR1 reads SQVTM; CDR2 reads ANQGSEA. The CDR3 has 11 amino acids. V shed 4 bases and J shed 4 bases, with 7 bases lying between them. DNA of the CDR3: TGCAGCGTTGGGGCCTCAGAGACCCAGTACTTC. Translated, it gives CSVGASETQYF.

This clonotype was seen at least ten times. V and J are TRBV4-1 and TRBJ2-1, with D possibly called TRBD1 or TRBD2 (6 bases each). Trimming left V 5 bases short and J 6 bases short, with 17 bases between. CDR1 and CDR2 from the germline V gene are MGHRA and YSYEKL. The CDR3 totals 15 residues. The CDR3 here is CASSSGANRGNEQFF. The CDR3 nucleotides are TGCGCCAGCAGCTCGGGGGCGAACCGGGGCAATGAGCAGTTCTTC.

There are a few counts of this clonotype. The rearrangement joins TRBV20-1 to TRBJ2-7; tentatively, D is TRBD1 (6 bases). V was trimmed by 1 base and J by 5 bases, leaving 12 bases between them. This CDR3 comprises 13 residues. CDR1 and CDR2 from the germline V gene are DFQATT and SNEGSKA (reference sequence). As DNA, the CDR3 is TGCAGTGCTAGAGGCCAGGGGATCAACGAGCAGTACTTC. It specifies CSARGQGINEQYF.

This clonotype was recorded at least ten times. The rearrangement uses TRBV5-6 and TRBJ2-3; 7 bases are a match to TRBD2. The V gene's germline CDR1 is SGHDT and CDR2 YYEEEE. The CDR3 totals 17 residues. V lost 0 bases to trimming and J lost 1 base; unmatched junction nucleotides: 8. CDR3 bases: TGTGCCAGCAGCTTGGGGCCGCCTCTAGCGGGCACAGATACGCAGTATTTT. Amino acids: CASSLGPPLAGTDTQYF.